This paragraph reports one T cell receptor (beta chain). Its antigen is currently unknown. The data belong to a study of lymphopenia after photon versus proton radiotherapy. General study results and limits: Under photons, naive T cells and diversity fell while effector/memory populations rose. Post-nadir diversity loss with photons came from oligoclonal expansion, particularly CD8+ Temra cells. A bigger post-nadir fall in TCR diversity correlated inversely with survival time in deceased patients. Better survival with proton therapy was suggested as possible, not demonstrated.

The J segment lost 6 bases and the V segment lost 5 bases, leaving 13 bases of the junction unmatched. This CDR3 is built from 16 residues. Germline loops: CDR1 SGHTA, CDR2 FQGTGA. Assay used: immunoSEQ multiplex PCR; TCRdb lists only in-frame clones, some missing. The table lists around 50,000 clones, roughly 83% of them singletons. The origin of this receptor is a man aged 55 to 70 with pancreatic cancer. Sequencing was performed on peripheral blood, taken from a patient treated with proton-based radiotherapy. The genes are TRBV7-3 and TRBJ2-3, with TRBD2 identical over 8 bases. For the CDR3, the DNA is TGTGCCAGCAGCAACGCCGGGACTAGAAGGTGGGATACGCAGTATTTT. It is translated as CASSNAGTRRWDTQYF.